This T cell receptor (beta chain) was sequenced in a study of cytomegalovirus exposure and HLA in healthy donors. Study-level information: Both the approximately 130 validation repertoires and the roughly 620 first-cohort repertoires used the same platform, as reported by a later analysis.

Study conclusions and caveats: The study listed some 160 cytomegalovirus-associated TCR beta chains.

The table came from immunoSEQ multiplex PCR; TCRdb's copy has only in-frame clones and leaves some out. The sample holds roughly 130,000 clones, 70% to 90% seen once. A word on this clone: What it binds is not known.

Germline V gene lookup returns CDR1 SGDLS and CDR2 YYNGEE. There are 14 residues in the CDR3. V was trimmed by 0 bases and J by 2 bases, leaving 8 bases between them. V gene TRBV9 combines with J gene TRBJ2-5; D unresolved. The specimen was PBMCs. This sequence originates from a man aged 18 to 29 in good health and CMV-seronegative. The CDR3 DNA reads TGTGCCAGCAGCGTAGATTCTAGGCAAGAGACCCAGTACTTC. Its protein is CASSVDSRQETQYF.